The present entry profiles one TCR beta chain with its context. CD45RO/CCR7/CD25/CD127/CD95/CD27 staining was used to isolate CD4+ naive, central memory, regulatory and stem cell-like memory cells by sorting. This CDR3 is built from 10 residues. CDR1 MDHEN and CDR2 SYDVKM come from the germline V gene. The ends were cut back, 4 bases at V and 7 bases at J, with 4 bases in the middle. This record belongs to a study of beta chain features in type 1 diabetes. Background on the study: Sorted cells from all samples, numbering 107,917,701, were examined.

The investigators reverse transcribed all of the isolated RNA, so they sequenced expressed TCRB transcripts. Naive, central memory and regulatory T cell samples produced a mean of roughly 3.8 million reads. Profiling relied on immunoSEQ multiplex PCR, and the TCRdb table lists in-frame clones only, not all of them. The data contain over 500,000 clones, 15% to 17% of them singletons. Sequencing was performed on naive CD4+ T cells from blood. The chain has TRBV28 and TRBJ1-1, with D hard to call. This clonotype was obtained from a man aged 18 to 29 in good health. The CDR3 region is CASSSGEAFF. CDR3 nucleotide sequence: TGTGCCAGCAGTTCAGGTGAAGCTTTCTTT.